This note documents a single T cell receptor beta chain sequence. This entry is derived from a study of OX40 agonist ivuxolimab in advanced cancers. TCRdb keeps only in-frame clones here, not all; method: immunoSEQ multiplex PCR. This sample has roughly 69,000 clones, with 91% found just once. Germline CDR1 and CDR2: MNHEY and SMNVEV (reference sequence). V was clipped by 5 bases and J by 3 bases; unmatched bases: 8. The CDR3 runs 15 residues. The chain combines TRBV27 with TRBJ2-7; 9 nucleotides line up with TRBD1. The TCR sequence derives from an adult with an advanced solid tumor such as melanoma, head and neck, liver or kidney cancer. Here the sequenced sample was CD4+ or CD8+ T cells sorted from blood, taken in a trial of the OX40 agonist ivuxolimab. The chain's CDR3 is CASSPTGTGIYEQYF. The CDR3 region has the DNA TGTGCCAGCAGTCCAACCGGGACAGGGATCTACGAGCAGTACTTC.